A selection of T cell receptor beta chains follows, all from one sample in a study of blood T cell repertoires in COVID-19. Produced via immunoSEQ multiplex PCR; TCRdb's table is partial and in-frame only. The table includes over 250,000 clones, 88% detected once. The sequencing input was PBMCs or T cells enriched from blood (not recorded which). These receptors originate from a woman younger than 45 who had recovered from COVID-19. Each CDR3 is given with its conserved first and last residue. A D gene is named only where the DNA matches it firmly. Where a row states a size, it is once, few, many or the class of an expanded clone; other rows omit it.

abundance	d_gene	v_gene	j_gene	CDR3aa	CDR3nt
NA	TRBD1	TRBV28	TRBJ2-2	CASRGTGGTGELFF	TGTGCCAGCAGAGGGACAGGTGGCACCGGGGAGCTGTTTTTT
once	TRBD2	TRBV28	TRBJ2-4	CASSFLAGNDLAKNIQYF	TGTGCCAGCAGTTTTCTAGCGGGGAACGATCTAGCCAAAAACATTCAGTACTTC
NA	TRBD2	TRBV10-3	TRBJ2-4	CAISESNRLAGGPGIQYF	TGTGCCATCAGTGAGTCGAATCGACTAGCGGGAGGGCCAGGCATTCAGTACTTC
NA	TRBD1	TRBV9	TRBJ2-2	CASQSGTANTGELFF	TGTGCCTCACAGTCCGGGACAGCAAACACCGGGGAGCTGTTTTTT
NA	TRBD1	TRBV6-4	TRBJ2-1	CASSQGADNEQFF	TGTGCCAGCAGCCAGGGGGCGGACAATGAGCAGTTCTTC
NA	TRBD2	TRBV29-1	TRBJ2-1	CSVGTSSSSYNEQFF	TGCAGCGTTGGGACTAGCTCCAGCTCCTACAATGAGCAGTTCTTC
NA	NA	TRBV12-3/TRBV12-4	TRBJ2-5	CASSSGSVETQYF	TGTGCCAGCAGTTCAGGCTCGGTAGAGACCCAGTACTTC
NA	TRBD1	TRBV7-2	TRBJ1-2	CASSVRDRGPYGYTF	TGTGCCAGCAGCGTCCGGGACAGGGGTCCCTATGGCTACACCTTC
once	NA	TRBV5-1	TRBJ2-3	CASSKRTDWESDTQYF	TGCGCCAGCAGCAAACGCACAGATTGGGAGTCGGATACGCAGTATTTT
NA	TRBD1	TRBV10-1	TRBJ1-2	CASSALTGGRYGYTF	TGCGCCAGCAGTGCCTTGACAGGGGGCCGGTATGGCTACACCTTC
NA	NA	TRBV5-4	TRBJ2-5	CASSLGRGFRETQYF	TGTGCCAGCAGCTTGGGTAGGGGCTTCAGAGAGACCCAGTACTTC
NA	NA	TRBV28	TRBJ1-2	CASSPAGEGVNYGYTF	TGTGCCAGCAGTCCCGCCGGGGAGGGGGTTAACTATGGCTACACCTTC
once	TRBD1	TRBV28	TRBJ1-5	CASSPRTGERSNQPQHF	TGTGCCAGCAGCCCCCGGACAGGGGAGAGAAGCAATCAGCCCCAGCATTTT
NA	NA	TRBV5-4	TRBJ2-1	CASSLVRGFDEQFF	TGTGCCAGCAGCTTGGTCAGGGGATTCGATGAGCAGTTCTTC
NA	NA	TRBV7-9	TRBJ2-2	CASSNPRTSNTGELFF	TGTGCCAGCAGCAACCCCCGGACATCGAACACCGGGGAGCTGTTTTTT
few	TRBD2	TRBV29-1	TRBJ2-7	CSVGGNLLAGGLEQYF	TGCAGCGTTGGGGGGAACTTACTAGCGGGAGGACTCGAGCAGTACTTC
NA	TRBD2	TRBV27	TRBJ2-7	CASSLKTSGAYEQYF	TGTGCCAGCAGTTTAAAGACTAGCGGAGCTTACGAGCAGTACTTC
NA	TRBD1	TRBV4-3	TRBJ2-3	CASSQAFGTGAPDTQYF	TGCGCCAGCAGCCAAGCCTTCGGCACAGGGGCCCCAGATACGCAGTATTTT
few	NA	TRBV6-4	TRBJ2-1	CASSDVGAPHNEQFF	TGTGCCAGCAGTGACGTAGGGGCGCCTCACAATGAGCAGTTCTTC
NA	TRBD2	TRBV13	TRBJ2-7	CASSLRGVGTSGSYEQYF	TGTGCCAGCAGCTTAAGAGGGGTCGGGACTAGCGGGTCCTACGAGCAGTACTTC
NA	NA	TRBV19	TRBJ1-6	CASESQRRTLHF	TGTGCCAGCGAATCGCAACGGAGAACCCTCCACTTT
NA	NA	TRBV7-9	TRBJ2-6	CASSNRQASGANVLTF	TGTGCCAGCAGCAACAGACAGGCCTCTGGGGCCAACGTCCTGACTTTC
NA	TRBD1	TRBV4-3	TRBJ2-3	CASSPTGFTDTQYF	TGCGCCAGCAGCCCGACAGGGTTCACAGATACGCAGTATTTT
NA	NA	TRBV28	TRBJ1-3	CASSLYRQTGNTIYF	TGTGCCAGCAGTTTATATAGACAGACTGGAAACACCATATATTTT
NA	NA	TRBV28	TRBJ2-4	CASSLWDSTLAKNIQYF	TGTGCCAGCAGTTTATGGGACAGCACTCTAGCCAAAAACATTCAGTACTTC
NA	NA	TRBV5-1	TRBJ1-4	CASSYGGVRGNEKLFF	TGCGCCAGCAGCTACGGGGGGGTCCGTGGAAATGAAAAACTGTTTTTT
NA	TRBD1	TRBV28	TRBJ1-2	CASSWDSYGYTF	TGTGCCAGCAGTTGGGACAGCTATGGCTACACCTTC
NA	NA	TRBV5-1	TRBJ2-1	CASSLGGFGSEQFF	TGCGCCAGCAGCTTGGGAGGGTTCGGTAGTGAGCAGTTCTTC
NA	NA	TRBV6-6	TRBJ1-1	CASSYARNTEAFF	TGTGCCAGCAGTTACGCCAGGAACACTGAAGCTTTCTTT
once	NA	TRBV2	TRBJ1-1	CASNNHVDIEAFF	TGTGCCAGCAACAACCATGTTGATATTGAAGCTTTCTTT
NA	NA	TRBV3-1/TRBV3-2	TRBJ1-2	CASSHQGWRNYGYTF	TGTGCCAGCAGCCATCAGGGGTGGCGTAACTATGGCTACACCTTC
NA	TRBD1	TRBV9	TRBJ1-5	CASSVAETGLRHSNQPQHF	TGTGCCAGCAGCGTAGCGGAGACAGGGCTCCGTCATAGCAATCAGCCCCAGCATTTT
NA	TRBD1	TRBV5-1	TRBJ1-1	CASSGTGLNTEAFF	TGCGCCAGCAGCGGGACAGGGCTGAACACTGAAGCTTTCTTT
once	TRBD2	TRBV29-1	TRBJ2-1	CSTLGQRGRNEQFF	TGCAGCACCCTCGGACAGCGGGGGCGGAATGAGCAGTTCTTC
NA	NA	TRBV9	TRBJ1-4	CASSVGHGFDEKLFF	TGTGCCAGCAGCGTAGGCCACGGGTTCGATGAAAAACTGTTTTTT
NA	NA	TRBV11-2	TRBJ2-7	CASSLGPVYEQYF	TGTGCCAGCAGCTTAGGTCCGGTCTACGAGCAGTACTTC
NA	TRBD2	TRBV18	TRBJ2-7	CASSRTSGTYEQYF	TGTGCCAGCTCACGGACTAGCGGTACCTACGAGCAGTACTTC
NA	TRBD1	TRBV3-1/TRBV3-2	TRBJ1-2	CASSHRQGAGGYTF	TGTGCCAGCAGCCACCGACAGGGGGCTGGTGGCTACACCTTC
NA	NA	TRBV27	TRBJ1-1	CASSLLGGRNTEAFF	TGTGCCAGCAGCCTTTTGGGGGGGCGTAACACTGAAGCTTTCTTT
NA	NA	TRBV18	TRBJ1-1	CASSPGTVSAGVAFF	TGTGCCAGCTCACCTGGGACGGTCTCAGCGGGGGTAGCTTTCTTT
NA	NA	TRBV7-9	TRBJ2-5	CASSYNQETQYF	TGTGCCAGCAGCTATAACCAAGAGACCCAGTACTTC
NA	NA	TRBV5-4	TRBJ2-2	CASSLRPTGTGELFF	TGTGCCAGCAGCTTGAGACCGACGGGCACCGGGGAGCTGTTTTTT
NA	NA	TRBV9	TRBJ2-2	CASSVTRTLTGELFF	TGTGCCAGCAGCGTAACCCGAACTTTAACCGGGGAGCTGTTTTTT
NA	NA	TRBV4-1	TRBJ1-2	CASSQGPGGGGGYTF	TGCGCCAGCAGCCAAGGACCCGGGGGGGGAGGTGGCTACACCTTC
NA	NA	TRBV6-5	TRBJ2-7	CATFSTADSYEQYF	TGTGCCACCTTTAGTACAGCGGACTCCTACGAGCAGTACTTC